The sample holds many counts of the clone carrying this T cell receptor (beta chain). Antigen specificity is unknown. Germline V gene data show CDR1 as DFQATT and CDR2 as SNEGSKA (reference sequence). This CDR3 is 16 amino acids long. Germline trimming cut 4 bases from V and 0 bases from J; bases unmatched to any gene: 5. This sample was taken from a study of T cells in Graves' hyperthyroidism and ophthalmopathy. Study results and limitations: Prediction of ophthalmopathy progression came a median roughly 6.7 months pre-onset.

RNA transcripts gave rise to amplified TCR beta CDR3 regions. Carried out on the TCR CDR3, a first-round RT-PCR used the HTBI primer set. MiXCR, run by TCRdb on the multiplex PCR reads, gives a single entry per CDR3 protein. This sample yields approximately 610,000 distinct CDR3 sequences, of which roughly 14% are seen a single time; over 3.5% belongs to the top ten. The PBMCs studied were ones that came from around 10 ml fresh peripheral blood. Sequencing used blood. This clonotype originated in a woman in her 40s with Graves' ophthalmopathy. V usage is TRBV20-1 and J usage is TRBJ2-5; 13 bases are a match to TRBD2. The CDR3 DNA sequence: TGCAGTGCTATTACTAGCGGGAGGGCGTACCAAGAGACCCAGTACTTC. Protein product: CSAITSGRAYQETQYF.